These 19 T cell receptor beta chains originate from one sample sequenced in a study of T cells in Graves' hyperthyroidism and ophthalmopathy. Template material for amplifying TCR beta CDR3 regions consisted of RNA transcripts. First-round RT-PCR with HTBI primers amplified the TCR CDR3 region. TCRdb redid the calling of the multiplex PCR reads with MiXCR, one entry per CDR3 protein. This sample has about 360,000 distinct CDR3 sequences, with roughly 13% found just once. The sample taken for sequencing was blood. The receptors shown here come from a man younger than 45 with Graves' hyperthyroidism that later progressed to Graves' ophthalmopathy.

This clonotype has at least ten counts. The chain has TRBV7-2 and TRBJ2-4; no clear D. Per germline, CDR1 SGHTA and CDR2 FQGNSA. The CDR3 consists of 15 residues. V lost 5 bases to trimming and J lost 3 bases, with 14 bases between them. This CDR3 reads CASSPGGDLKNIQYF. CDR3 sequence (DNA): TGTGCCAGCAGCCCAGGTGGAGACCTCAAAAACATTCAGTACTTC.

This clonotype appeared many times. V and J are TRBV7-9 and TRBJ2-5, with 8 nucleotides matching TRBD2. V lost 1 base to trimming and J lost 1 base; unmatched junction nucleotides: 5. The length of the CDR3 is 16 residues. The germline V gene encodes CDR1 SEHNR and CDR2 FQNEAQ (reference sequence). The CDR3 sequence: CASSLGSGGFQETQYF. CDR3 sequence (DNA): TGTGCCAGCAGCTTAGGGAGCGGGGGCTTCCAAGAGACCCAGTACTTC.

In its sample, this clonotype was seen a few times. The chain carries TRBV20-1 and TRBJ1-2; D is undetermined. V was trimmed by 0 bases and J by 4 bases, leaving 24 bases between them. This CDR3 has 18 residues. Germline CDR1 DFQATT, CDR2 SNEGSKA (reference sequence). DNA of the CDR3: TGCAGTGCTAGAGATCTTCTCGTCGAGACCTTACATCTCTATGGCTACACCTTC. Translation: CSARDLLVETLHLYGYTF.

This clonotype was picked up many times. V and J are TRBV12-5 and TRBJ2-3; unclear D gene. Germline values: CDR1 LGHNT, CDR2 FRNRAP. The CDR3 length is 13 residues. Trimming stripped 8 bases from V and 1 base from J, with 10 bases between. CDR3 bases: TGTGCTAGTAGGGCTTCCGGCACAGATACGCAGTATTTT. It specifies CASRASGTDTQYF.

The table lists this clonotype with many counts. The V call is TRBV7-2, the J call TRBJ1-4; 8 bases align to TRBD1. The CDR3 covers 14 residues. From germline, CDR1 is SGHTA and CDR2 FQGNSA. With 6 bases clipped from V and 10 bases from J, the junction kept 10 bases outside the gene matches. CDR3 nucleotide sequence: TGTGCCAGCAGAGCAGGGGGCGGTTTGGGAAAACTGTTTTTT. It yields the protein CASRAGGGLGKLFF.

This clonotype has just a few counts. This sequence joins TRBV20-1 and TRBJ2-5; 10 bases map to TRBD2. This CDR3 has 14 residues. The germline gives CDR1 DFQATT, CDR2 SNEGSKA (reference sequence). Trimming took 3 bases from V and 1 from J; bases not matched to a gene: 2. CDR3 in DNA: TGCAGTGCTAGGCTAGCGGGGGCCCAAGAGACCCAGTACTTC. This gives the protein CSARLAGAQETQYF.

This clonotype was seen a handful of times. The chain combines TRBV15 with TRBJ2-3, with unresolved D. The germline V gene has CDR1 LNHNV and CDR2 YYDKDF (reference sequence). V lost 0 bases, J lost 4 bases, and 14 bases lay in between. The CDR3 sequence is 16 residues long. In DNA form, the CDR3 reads TGTGCCACCAGCAGAGATCGGATCCGGGCCCCAGATACGCAGTATTTT. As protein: CATSRDRIRAPDTQYF.

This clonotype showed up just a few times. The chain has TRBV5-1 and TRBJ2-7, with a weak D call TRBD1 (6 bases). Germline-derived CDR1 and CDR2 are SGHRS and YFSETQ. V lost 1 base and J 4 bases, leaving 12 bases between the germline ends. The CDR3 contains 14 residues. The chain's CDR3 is CASSLYGGDYEQYF. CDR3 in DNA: TGCGCCAGCAGCTTGTATGGGGGCGATTACGAGCAGTACTTC.

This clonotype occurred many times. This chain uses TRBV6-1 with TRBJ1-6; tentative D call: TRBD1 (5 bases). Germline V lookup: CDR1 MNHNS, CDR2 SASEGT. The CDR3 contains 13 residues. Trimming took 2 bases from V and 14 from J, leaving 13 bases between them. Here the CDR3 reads CASSESGRVTLHF. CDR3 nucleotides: TGTGCCAGCAGTGAATCGGGCAGGGTCACCCTCCACTTT.

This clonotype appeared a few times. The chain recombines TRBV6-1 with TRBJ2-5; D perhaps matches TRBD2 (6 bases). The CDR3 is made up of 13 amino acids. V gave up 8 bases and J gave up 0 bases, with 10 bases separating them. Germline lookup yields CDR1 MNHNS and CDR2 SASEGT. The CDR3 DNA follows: TGTGCCAGCGGGGGGATGGACCAAGAGACCCAGTACTTC. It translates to CASGGMDQETQYF.

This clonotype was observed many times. In DNA form, the CDR3 reads TGTGCCAGTGTGGTGAACACTGAAGCTTTCTTT. Protein sequence: CASVVNTEAFF. The rearrangement joins TRBV7-9 to TRBJ1-1; D is uncertain. Trimming removed 9 bases from V and 0 bases from J, with 5 bases in between. The germline V gene has CDR1 SEHNR and CDR2 FQNEAQ (reference sequence). The CDR3 is 11 amino acids.

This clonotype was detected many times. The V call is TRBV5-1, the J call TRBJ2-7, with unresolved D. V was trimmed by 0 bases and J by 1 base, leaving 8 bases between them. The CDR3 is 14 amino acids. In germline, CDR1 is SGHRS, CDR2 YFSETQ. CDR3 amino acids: CASSLEVGSYEQYF. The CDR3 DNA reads TGCGCCAGCAGCTTGGAGGTCGGATCCTACGAGCAGTACTTC.

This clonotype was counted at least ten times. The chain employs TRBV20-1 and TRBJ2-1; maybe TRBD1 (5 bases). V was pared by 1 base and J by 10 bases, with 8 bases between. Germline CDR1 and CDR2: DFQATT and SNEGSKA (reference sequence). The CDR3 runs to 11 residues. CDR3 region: CSARVQGEQFF. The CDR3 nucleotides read TGCAGTGCTAGAGTCCAGGGCGAGCAGTTCTTC.

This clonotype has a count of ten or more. CDR3 in amino acids: CASSFRGQFYEQYF. CDR3 coding DNA: TGTGCCAGCAGTTTTCGTGGGCAGTTCTACGAGCAGTACTTC. This chain uses TRBV12-3 or TRBV12-4 with TRBJ2-7; D is unresolved. This CDR3 has 14 residues. Trimming stripped 3 bases from V and 3 bases from J, with 12 bases between.

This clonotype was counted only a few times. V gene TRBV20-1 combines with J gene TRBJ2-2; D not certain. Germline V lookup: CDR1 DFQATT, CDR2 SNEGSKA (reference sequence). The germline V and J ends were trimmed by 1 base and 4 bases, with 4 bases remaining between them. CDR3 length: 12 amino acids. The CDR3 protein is CSARGVTGELFF. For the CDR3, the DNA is TGCAGTGCTAGAGGGGTCACCGGGGAGCTGTTTTTT.

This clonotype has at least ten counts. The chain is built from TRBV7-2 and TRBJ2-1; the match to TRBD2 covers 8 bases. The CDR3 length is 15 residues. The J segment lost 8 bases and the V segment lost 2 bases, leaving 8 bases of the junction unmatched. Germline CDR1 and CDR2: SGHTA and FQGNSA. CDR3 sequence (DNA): TGTGCCAGCAGCTTATGGGGTAGCGGGGAGTATGAGCAGTTCTTC. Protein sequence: CASSLWGSGEYEQFF.

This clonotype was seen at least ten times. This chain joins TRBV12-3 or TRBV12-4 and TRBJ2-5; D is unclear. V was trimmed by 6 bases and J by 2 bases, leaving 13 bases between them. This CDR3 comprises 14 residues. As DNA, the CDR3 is TGTGCCAGCAGCCCTCTATCGCGTCAAGAGACCCAGTACTTC. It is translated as CASSPLSRQETQYF.

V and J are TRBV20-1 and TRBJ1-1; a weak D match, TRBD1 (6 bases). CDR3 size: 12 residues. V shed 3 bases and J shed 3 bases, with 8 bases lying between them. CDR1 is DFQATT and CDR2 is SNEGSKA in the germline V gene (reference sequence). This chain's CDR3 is CSARRQDTEAFF. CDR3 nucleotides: TGCAGTGCTAGGCGACAGGACACTGAAGCTTTCTTT.

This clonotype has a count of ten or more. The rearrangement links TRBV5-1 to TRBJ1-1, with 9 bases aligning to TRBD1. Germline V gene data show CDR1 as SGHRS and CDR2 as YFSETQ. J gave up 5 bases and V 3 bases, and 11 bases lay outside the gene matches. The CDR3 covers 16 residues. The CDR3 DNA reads TGCGCCAGCAGCTCCCGGGACAGGGTGAGGATAACTGAAGCTTTCTTT. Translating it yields CASSSRDRVRITEAFF.